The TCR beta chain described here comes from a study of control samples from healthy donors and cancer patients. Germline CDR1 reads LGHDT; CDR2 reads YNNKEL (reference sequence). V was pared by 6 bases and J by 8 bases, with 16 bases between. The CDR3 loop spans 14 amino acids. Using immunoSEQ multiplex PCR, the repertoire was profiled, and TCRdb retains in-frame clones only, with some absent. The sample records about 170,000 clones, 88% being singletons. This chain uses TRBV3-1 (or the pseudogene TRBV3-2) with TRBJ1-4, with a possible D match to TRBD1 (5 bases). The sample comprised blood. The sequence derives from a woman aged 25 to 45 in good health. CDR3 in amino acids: CASRMGPKGEKLFF. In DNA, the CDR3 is TGTGCCAGCAGAATGGGACCTAAGGGGGAAAAACTGTTTTTT.